This T cell receptor (beta chain) was documented in a study of blood T cell repertoires in COVID-19. Across the whole study: COVID-19 samples, acute and convalescent, were from the United States, Italy and Spain. Sources were T cells, B-cell-depleted T cells, or PBMCs; the material itself was cDNA or gDNA.

Per the original data handling: Amplifying reference gene primers gave estimates of nucleated cell counts. Produced via immunoSEQ multiplex PCR; TCRdb's table is partial and in-frame only. The DNA was the basis for D and trimming; V, J and clone size are from that table. Here the sample spans about 220,000 clones, over 75% being singletons. The CDR3 has 14 residues. The germline V and J ends were trimmed by 3 bases and 3 bases, with 11 bases remaining between them. Germline V gene data show CDR1 as LNHDA and CDR2 as SQIVND (reference sequence). This rearrangement joins TRBV19 to TRBJ1-2; no clear D gene. The sample consisted of peripheral blood. This clonotype was sampled from a man in his forties or fifties with active or convalescent COVID-19. This chain's CDR3 is CASSISAEHYGYTF. Here the CDR3 DNA reads TGTGCCAGTAGTATCTCTGCGGAGCACTATGGCTACACCTTC. Together with reference TRBV19 and TRBJ1-2, the CDR3 gives the full variable domain: DGGITQSPKYLFRKEGQNVTLSCEQNLNHDAMYWYRQDPGQGLRLIYYSQIVNDFQKGDIAEGYSVSREKKESFPLTVTSAQKNPTAFYLCASSISAEHYGYTFGSGTRLTVV.